The 22 T cell receptor beta chains in this list originate from one sample, sequenced in a study of blood T cell repertoires in COVID-19. Generated by immunoSEQ multiplex PCR, the TCRdb table keeps only in-frame clones and is missing some. The sample includes some 97,000 clones, 65% to 90% of them seen just once. Sequences were obtained from PBMCs or T cells enriched from blood (not recorded which). The receptor source for this set is a woman between 45 and 60 years old who had recovered from COVID-19.

Only one count was recorded for this clone. The V gene is TRBV28, the J gene TRBJ2-7; D unresolved. The germline V and J ends were trimmed by 0 bases and 0 bases, with 15 bases remaining between them. Germline V lookup: CDR1 MDHEN, CDR2 SYDVKM. This CDR3 spans 17 amino acids. CDR3 amino acids: CASSLWSPLVPSYEQYF. The CDR3 DNA reads TGTGCCAGCAGTTTATGGAGCCCCCTGGTCCCCTCCTACGAGCAGTACTTC.

The J gene is TRBJ2-2, the V gene TRBV18; 8 nucleotides line up with TRBD1. Germline V lookup: CDR1 KGHSH, CDR2 LQKENI. Trimming cost V 4 bases and J 3 bases; bases outside gene matches: 7. This CDR3 has 16 amino acids. The DNA for the CDR3 is TGTGCCAGCTCACAACAGACAGGGGTCGACACCGGGGAGCTGTTTTTT. Its translation: CASSQQTGVDTGELFF.

The V and J genes are TRBV2 and TRBJ2-7, with 8 positions matching TRBD1. Germline V gene sequence: CDR1 SNHLY, CDR2 FYNNEI. The CDR3 has 15 residues. V was clipped by 3 bases and J by 2 bases; unmatched bases: 6. This CDR3 is CASSDRRQGTYEQYF. The DNA for the CDR3 is TGTGCCAGCAGTGATAGGAGACAGGGGACCTACGAGCAGTACTTC. The full variable domain, its missing parts supplied by reference TRBV2 and TRBJ2-7, is EPEVTQTPSHQVTQMGQEVILRCVPISNHLYFYWYRQILGQKVEFLVSFYNNEISEKSEIFDDQFSVERPDGSNFTLKIRSTKLEDSAMYFCASSDRRQGTYEQYFGPGTRLTVT.

V usage is TRBV30 and J usage is TRBJ2-2, with 11 bases aligning to TRBD2. The ends lost 4 bases at V and 1 base at J; junction bases unmatched: 8. The CDR3 loop spans 17 amino acids. From germline, CDR1 is GTSNPN and CDR2 SVGIG (reference sequence). This chain's CDR3 is CAWKPSGRKENTGELFF. The CDR3 DNA reads as TGTGCCTGGAAGCCTAGCGGGAGGAAAGAGAACACCGGGGAGCTGTTTTTT. The whole variable domain, remainder taken from reference TRBV30 and TRBJ2-2, is SQTIHQWPATLVQPVGSPLSLECTVEGTSNPNLYWYRQAAGRGLQLLFYSVGIGQISSEVPQNLSASRPQDRQFILSSKKLLLSDSGFYLCAWKPSGRKENTGELFFGEGSRLTVL.

V and J are TRBV6-5 and TRBJ1-1; 9 bases agree with TRBD1. V dropped 0 bases and J dropped 4; count of bases not matched to a gene: 0. The CDR3 consists of 14 residues. Germline values: CDR1 MNHEY, CDR2 SVGAGI. CDR3 residues: CASSYSTGGTEAFF. In DNA form, the CDR3 reads TGTGCCAGCAGTTACTCGACAGGGGGCACTGAAGCTTTCTTT.

This clone was counted once. The rearrangement uses TRBV19 and TRBJ2-1, with 10 bases aligning to TRBD1. Losses at the gene ends were 8 bases for V and 3 bases for J; bases not matched to a gene: 4. Germline-derived CDR1 and CDR2 are LNHDA and SQIVND (reference sequence). The CDR3 consists of 14 residues. CDR3 in amino acids: CASGWTGGYNEQFF. The CDR3 nucleotides read TGTGCCAGTGGGTGGACAGGGGGCTACAATGAGCAGTTCTTC.

This chain uses TRBV6-1 with TRBJ1-2; 9 nucleotides match TRBD1. Germline V gene data show CDR1 as MNHNS and CDR2 as SASEGT. The V segment lost 1 base and the J segment 8 bases; nucleotides outside the gene matches: 5. The CDR3 has 14 amino acids. In nucleotides, the CDR3 is TGTGCCAGCAGTGAAGGGACAGGGGAGGGGGGCTACACCTTC. Its protein product is CASSEGTGEGGYTF.

V gene TRBV5-1 combines with J gene TRBJ1-1; the D is unclear. V was trimmed by 1 base and J by 1 base, leaving 8 bases between them. Germline loops: CDR1 SGHRS, CDR2 YFSETQ. The CDR3 totals 14 residues. The CDR3 coding sequence is TGCGCCAGCAGCTTGTATGCGGGGAACACTGAAGCTTTCTTT. It codes for CASSLYAGNTEAFF.

This chain links TRBV29-1 with TRBJ2-2; D possibly corresponds to TRBD1 (5 bases). This CDR3 has 13 amino acids. Trimming removed 0 bases at V and 6 bases at J, with 8 bases between. In germline, CDR1 is SQVTM, CDR2 ANQGSEA. The CDR3 nucleotides are TGCAGCGTTGAAGATGCAGGGCCCGGGGAGCTGTTTTTT. Translating gives CSVEDAGPGELFF.

This clone was detected once. The chain joins TRBV5-4 to TRBJ2-7; the match to TRBD1 covers 9 bases. The CDR3 contains 17 residues. The V gene's germline CDR1 is SGHNT and CDR2 YYREEE (reference sequence). V trimming: 0 bases; J trimming: 3 bases; junction bases outside the gene matches: 10. CDR3 in amino acids: CASSLALGRDRVYEQYF. CDR3 sequence (DNA): TGTGCCAGCAGCTTGGCGCTAGGCCGGGACAGGGTCTACGAGCAGTACTTC.

The V and J genes are TRBV19 and TRBJ2-3; 9 bases are a match to TRBD2. The CDR3 is 16 residues long. The germline V gene encodes CDR1 LNHDA and CDR2 SQIVND (reference sequence). V was pared by 7 bases and J by 2 bases, with 10 bases of the junction left unmatched. DNA for the CDR3: TGTGCCAGTAAAGGCCAAGCGGGGGGACCCACAGATACGCAGTATTTT. Its translation: CASKGQAGGPTDTQYF.

The rearrangement links TRBV14 to TRBJ2-7; tentatively, D is TRBD2 (7 bases). This CDR3 spans 14 amino acids. CDR1 SGHDN and CDR2 FVKESK come from the germline V gene. Trimming pared 5 bases from V and 5 bases from J, leaving 16 bases between. CDR3 coding DNA: TGTGCCAGCAGCTTCCGGGGGGCGAAGAACGAGCAGTACTTC. Translating it yields CASSFRGAKNEQYF. The full variable domain, its missing parts supplied by reference TRBV14 and TRBJ2-7, is EAGVTQFPSHSVIEKGQTVTLRCDPISGHDNLYWYRRVMGKEIKFLLHFVKESKQDESGMPNNRFLAERTGGTYSTLKVQPAELEDSGVYFCASSFRGAKNEQYFGPGTRLTVT.

The rearrangement uses TRBV6-2 or TRBV6-3 and TRBJ2-3; a possible D gene is TRBD2 (5 bases). There are 16 residues in the CDR3. Per the germline V gene, CDR1 is MNHEY and CDR2 is SVGEGT. Between the trimmed V and J ends, which lost 2 bases and 8 bases, there was a span of 20 bases. The CDR3 DNA reads as TGTGCCAGCAGTTACAGCGGAAGAGTCCCACGGGTTACGCAGTATTTT. This sequence encodes CASSYSGRVPRVTQYF.

This rearrangement joins TRBV29-1 to TRBJ1-1; D is uncertain. Trimming pared 4 bases from V and 5 bases from J, leaving 14 bases between. CDR3 length equals 13 residues. Germline CDR1 reads SQVTM; CDR2 reads ANQGSEA. CDR3 coding DNA: TGCAGCGTTGCGGTGCAGGTGCGAACTGAAGCTTTCTTT. It is translated as CSVAVQVRTEAFF. Complete variable domain (other parts from reference TRBV29-1 and TRBJ1-1): SAVISQKPSRDICQRGTSLTIQCQVDSQVTMMFWYRQQPGQSLTLIATANQGSEATYESGFVIDKFPISRPNLTFSTLTVSNMSPEDSSIYLCSVAVQVRTEAFFGQGTRLTVV.

On this clone: Other DNA sequences in this specimen translate into the identical CDR3. V is TRBV28 and J is TRBJ1-1, with D possibly TRBD1 on 6 matching bases. In germline, CDR1 is MDHEN, CDR2 SYDVKM. This CDR3 region has 14 residues. V lost 6 bases, J lost 2 bases, and 13 bases lay in between. The CDR3 DNA reads as TGTGCCAGCAGCCTAGCCAGGGGTAACACTGAAGCTTTCTTT. It is translated as CASSLARGNTEAFF.

The J gene is TRBJ2-7, the V gene TRBV27, with TRBD2 matching over 8 bases. Germline CDR1 is MNHEY and CDR2 is SMNVEV (reference sequence). The CDR3 loop spans 15 amino acids. J lost 0 bases, V lost 8 bases, and 9 bases had no gene match. The CDR3 is CASAPFGGVSYEQYF. For the CDR3, the DNA is TGTGCCAGCGCTCCATTCGGGGGGGTCTCCTACGAGCAGTACTTC.

The chain links TRBV29-1 to TRBJ1-5, with 10 bases that match TRBD1. Trimming cost V 6 bases and J 5 bases; bases outside gene matches: 4. The CDR3 loop spans 13 amino acids. Germline V lookup: CDR1 SQVTM, CDR2 ANQGSEA. The CDR3: CSVGTGEYQPQHF. For the CDR3, the DNA is TGCAGCGTGGGGACAGGGGAGTATCAGCCCCAGCATTTT.

This rearrangement joins TRBV29-1 to TRBJ1-2; no firm D call. From germline, CDR1 is SQVTM and CDR2 ANQGSEA. This CDR3 spans 14 amino acids. V lost 3 bases and J lost 1, with 12 bases in between. The CDR3 sequence is CSVDRSGFNYGYTF. The CDR3 DNA sequence: TGCAGCGTTGATCGGTCCGGGTTTAACTATGGCTACACCTTC.

This clone was recorded only once. The chain joins TRBV27 to TRBJ2-2; the D gene is possibly TRBD1 (6 bases). Trimming took off 0 bases at V and 6 bases at J, with 14 bases between the two ends. Germline V gives CDR1 MNHEY, CDR2 SMNVEV (reference sequence). CDR3 length equals 16 residues. The CDR3 loop is CASSLSGQGRPGELFF. The CDR3 region has the DNA TGTGCCAGCAGTTTATCGGGGCAGGGGCGTCCCGGGGAGCTGTTTTTT.

By share, this clone ranks as medium-sized. This chain links TRBV10-2 with TRBJ2-2; D may be TRBD2 (6 bases). Between the trimmed V and J ends, which lost 2 bases and 5 bases, there was a span of 9 bases. The CDR3 is 14 residues long. The V gene's germline CDR1 is WSHSY and CDR2 SAAADI. CDR3 nucleotides: TGCGCCAGCAGTGAGGGGACTTTTACCGGGGAGCTGTTTTTT. Amino acid sequence: CASSEGTFTGELFF.

The rearrangement uses TRBV5-1 and TRBJ2-1, with 9 bases lining up with TRBD1. The CDR3 extends over 16 amino acids. V lost 0 bases to trimming and J lost 3 bases; unmatched junction nucleotides: 4. Germline V lookup: CDR1 SGHRS, CDR2 YFSETQ. CDR3 amino acids: CASSLAAGQGYNEQFF. The DNA for the CDR3 is TGCGCCAGCAGCTTGGCCGCGGGACAGGGCTACAATGAGCAGTTCTTC.

V and J are TRBV27 and TRBJ1-2, with a tentative D call TRBD1 (6 bases). V was cut by 7 bases and J by 6 bases, with 18 bases left in between. CDR1 and CDR2 (germline): MNHEY, SMNVEV (reference sequence). There are 14 residues in the CDR3. CDR3 nucleotides: TGTGCCAGCACGTATACCAGGGGAGAGGATGGCTACACCTTC. Protein: CASTYTRGEDGYTF.